A single sample is the source of the 25 T cell receptor beta chains below, sequenced in a study of neurological immune-mediated disorders. TCRdb used MiXCR to reprocess the 5' RACE reads, holding one entry per CDR3 protein. The profile shows fewer than 80,000 distinct CDR3 sequences, around 4.8% of them singletons. Source material: PBMCs. Receptor source: a woman in her fifties or sixties with multiple sclerosis.

This clonotype was detected only a few times. The conserved closing phenylalanine or tryptophan is absent in this CDR3, likely reflecting a read error. The V call is TRBV20-1, the J call TRBJ1-4; D gene unclear. CDR3 length: 14 residues. Looked up from germline, CDR1 is DFQATT and CDR2 is SNEGSKA (reference sequence). V was trimmed by 5 bases and J by 4 bases, leaving 14 bases between them. CDR3 amino acids: CSALTGPNNEKLFN. As DNA, the CDR3 is TGCAGTGCTTTGACCGGGCCGAATAATGAAAAACTGTTTAAT.

Ten or more counts support this clonotype. The V and J genes are TRBV20-1 and TRBJ2-7; 14 nucleotides match TRBD2. CDR1 is DFQATT, CDR2 SNEGSKA, per germline (reference sequence). This CDR3 spans 14 amino acids. V shed 6 bases and J 3 bases; nucleotides not matched to a gene: 4. CDR3 DNA sequence: TGCAGTGCCGGGACTAGCGGGGGAATCTACGAGCAGTACTTC. Its protein product is CSAGTSGGIYEQYF.

This clonotype was detected many times. The V gene is TRBV15, the J gene TRBJ2-7; the D is unclear. The V gene lost 0 bases and the J gene lost 1 base, with 13 bases spanning the gap. Looked up from germline, CDR1 is LNHNV and CDR2 is YYDKDF (reference sequence). This CDR3 comprises 16 residues. CDR3 amino acids: CATSRDRTVISYEQYF. The CDR3 DNA reads as TGTGCCACCAGCAGAGACAGGACGGTGATATCCTACGAGCAGTACTTC.

V gene TRBV7-6 combines with J gene TRBJ1-4; no firm D call. Deletions cut 1 base from V and 3 bases from J, with 9 bases between. The CDR3 runs 15 residues. Germline-derived CDR1 and CDR2 are SGHVS and FNYEAQ. In DNA, the CDR3 is TGTGCCAGCAGCTTAGGTTCGGCGGCTAATGAAAAACTGTTTTTT. As protein: CASSLGSAANEKLFF.

Details on this clonotype: This sequence may be a read error, since a much larger clone differs from it by one base. The chain is built from TRBV24-1 and TRBJ2-1; TRBD1 matches 10 bases. The germline V gene encodes CDR1 KGHDR and CDR2 SFDVKD. The length of the CDR3 is 15 residues. CDR3 sequence (DNA): TGTGCCACCAGTGACGGGACAGGGGCCCCCCATGAGCAGTTATTC. Its translation: CATSDGTGAPHEQLF.

This clonotype has ten or more counts. V gene TRBV20-1 combines with J gene TRBJ1-4, with D perhaps TRBD1 (5 bases). Trimming took 4 bases from V and 6 from J, leaving 15 bases between them. This CDR3 is built from 14 residues. CDR1 DFQATT and CDR2 SNEGSKA come from the germline V gene (reference sequence). The CDR3 nucleotides read TGCAGTGCTATCCCCGGGACTAATGATGAAAAACTGTTTTTT. This gives the protein CSAIPGTNDEKLFF.

This clonotype was picked up many times. One junction end disagrees with the germline gene, perhaps due to a read error. V gene TRBV12-3 or TRBV12-4 combines with J gene TRBJ1-5; D is undetermined. The CDR3 sequence is 15 residues long. CDR3 coding DNA: TGTGCCAGCACCACAAAAGGGATCGGGAATCAGCCCCAGAATTTT. This codes for CASTTKGIGNQPQNF.

Many counts were recorded for this clonotype. This chain links TRBV12-3 or TRBV12-4 with TRBJ1-5, with D hard to call. The CDR3 length is 13 residues. The V and J ends lost 5 bases and 7 bases respectively, with 12 bases between them. The chain's CDR3 is CASSTRYRQPQHF. The CDR3 DNA reads as TGTGCCAGCAGTACCCGTTATAGGCAGCCCCAGCATTTT.

This clonotype has only a few counts. V usage is TRBV5-1 and J usage is TRBJ1-1; 11 bases agree with TRBD1. The CDR3 is 14 amino acids. Germline V gene lookup returns CDR1 SGHRS and CDR2 YFSETQ. Trimming took 2 bases from V and 4 from J; bases not matched to a gene: 1. The CDR3 loop reads CASSFGTGGTEAFF. Written as DNA, the CDR3 is TGCGCCAGCAGCTTCGGGACAGGGGGCACTGAAGCTTTCTTT.

This clonotype was counted at least ten times. The chain has TRBV6-5 and TRBJ2-3; a weak D match, TRBD2 (7 bases). CDR3 size: 14 residues. Trimming stripped 5 bases from V and 5 bases from J, with 14 bases between. Germline CDR1 is MNHEY and CDR2 is SVGAGI. The CDR3 DNA is TGTGCCAGCAGTCTCAGGGGCGGGGGAGATACGCAGTATTTT. Translated, it gives CASSLRGGGDTQYF.

This clonotype was detected a few times. The CDR3 is CASSVEAGTTDTQYF. CDR3 coding DNA: TGTGCCAGCAGCGTAGAGGCAGGGACCACAGATACGCAGTATTTT. J is TRBJ2-3 and V is TRBV9; D may match TRBD1 or TRBD2 (5 bases each). Germline CDR1 and CDR2: SGDLS and YYNGEE. CDR3 length: 15 amino acids. Trimming cost V 0 bases and J 2 bases, with 10 bases left between them.

There are many counts of this clonotype. The chain links TRBV5-1 to TRBJ2-3, with D possibly called TRBD1 or TRBD2 (5 bases each). The CDR3 is made up of 16 amino acids. V lost 2 bases and J lost 2, with 15 bases in between. Germline values: CDR1 SGHRS, CDR2 YFSETQ. The CDR3 protein is CASSFILGGNTDTQYF. In DNA, the CDR3 is TGCGCCAGCAGCTTCATCCTTGGGGGTAACACAGATACGCAGTATTTT. Complete variable domain (other parts from reference TRBV5-1 and TRBJ2-3): KAGVTQTPRYLIKTRGQQVTLSCSPISGHRSVSWYQQTPGQGLQFLFEYFSETQRNKGNFPGRFSGRQFSNSRSEMNVSTLELGDSALYLCASSFILGGNTDTQYFGPGTRLTVL.

This clonotype was seen many times. V gene TRBV20-1 combines with J gene TRBJ2-2; 8 bases are shared with TRBD2. Trimming removed 2 bases from V and 8 bases from J; junction bases left unmatched: 10. Germline CDR1 and CDR2: DFQATT and SNEGSKA (reference sequence). This CDR3 has 15 amino acids. Written as DNA, the CDR3 is TGCAGTGCTAGACTAGCGGGCCTTCAATCTGGGGAGCTGTTTTTT. Translation gives CSARLAGLQSGELFF.

In its sample, this clonotype was seen many times. The gene calls are TRBV5-1 and TRBJ2-1; 11 nucleotides align to TRBD2. The CDR3 loop spans 16 amino acids. Per germline, CDR1 SGHRS and CDR2 YFSETQ. The junction had 8 bases not matched to a gene; V was cut back by 4 bases and J by 5 bases. The CDR3 region has the DNA TGCGCCAGCAGCGTATCTAGCGGGGGGTACGACAATGAGCAGTTCTTC. As protein: CASSVSSGGYDNEQFF.

This clonotype was counted at least ten times. The gene calls are TRBV4-3 and TRBJ1-2; D remains ambiguous. The germline V and J ends were trimmed by 1 base and 0 bases, with 12 bases remaining between them. The CDR3 is made up of 16 amino acids. The germline CDR1 and CDR2 sequences are LGHNA and YSLEER. CDR3 sequence: CASSQGISRTNYGYTF. As DNA, the CDR3 is TGCGCCAGCAGCCAAGGGATTTCCAGGACTAACTATGGCTACACCTTC.

The chain joins TRBV4-1 to TRBJ2-1; possible D gene TRBD2, 5 bases. Germline loops: CDR1 MGHRA, CDR2 YSYEKL. V was shortened by 4 bases and J by 4 bases, with 11 bases between the two germline ends. The CDR3 sequence is 14 residues long. CDR3 in amino acids: CASSPPGKYNEQFF. The CDR3 DNA reads TGCGCCAGCAGCCCACCGGGAAAATACAATGAGCAGTTCTTC.

This clonotype was detected many times. This chain uses TRBV4-3 with TRBJ2-3, with 10 positions matching TRBD2. V shed 4 bases, J shed 0 bases, and the junction held 16 bases outside the gene matches. The V gene's germline CDR1 is LGHNA and CDR2 YSLEER. The CDR3 consists of 20 residues. The DNA for the CDR3 is TGCGCCAGCAGCCCCCGGTTGGTAGCGGGGGGCGAGTTCAGCACAGATACGCAGTATTTT. It encodes CASSPRLVAGGEFSTDTQYF.

CDR3 sequence reads: CASSRQVRDTEAFF. The CDR3 DNA sequence: TGTGCCAGCAGCCGACAGGTTCGGGACACTGAAGCTTTCTTT. V gene TRBV2 combines with J gene TRBJ1-1, with D perhaps TRBD1 (6 bases). Trimming left V 6 bases short and J 3 bases short, with 14 bases between. This CDR3 region has 14 residues. Per the germline V gene, CDR1 is SNHLY and CDR2 is FYNNEI.

The chain combines TRBV11-2 with TRBJ2-2; D gene unclear. CDR3 length: 14 amino acids. Germline assignment: CDR1 SGHAT and CDR2 FQNNGV. V lost 1 base to trimming and J lost 6 bases, with 9 bases between them. The CDR3 nucleotides are TGTGCCAGCAGCTTAGGTAGAGGCGCCGGGGAGCTGTTTTTT. It is translated as CASSLGRGAGELFF.

This clonotype has at least ten counts. The rearrangement links TRBV29-1 to TRBJ2-5, with 10 bases lining up with TRBD2. This CDR3 region has 19 residues. Germline lookup yields CDR1 SQVTM and CDR2 ANQGSEA. Trimming at V came to 1 base and at J to 0 bases, leaving 14 bases not matched to a gene. The CDR3 region is CSVEGRVAGGYRYQETQYF. The CDR3 DNA reads as TGCAGCGTTGAAGGGAGGGTAGCGGGGGGCTACCGGTACCAAGAGACCCAGTACTTC.

This clonotype was seen at least ten times. CDR3 sequence reads: CAISGGPSGANVLTF. The CDR3 bases are TGTGCCATCAGTGGAGGTCCCTCTGGGGCCAACGTCCTGACTTTC. This sequence joins TRBV10-3 and TRBJ2-6, with unresolved D. The CDR3 has 15 residues. Trimming left V 4 bases short and J 0 bases short, with 7 bases between. In germline, CDR1 is ENHRY, CDR2 SYGVKD.

This clonotype was observed at least ten times. The V and J genes are TRBV10-1 and TRBJ1-1, with 8 bases that match TRBD1. Looked up from germline, CDR1 is WNHNN and CDR2 is SYGVQD (reference sequence). The CDR3 is made up of 14 amino acids. Unmatched junction bases numbered 4, after V lost 4 bases and J lost 3 bases. This CDR3 reads CASSARGQDTEAFF. The CDR3 DNA reads as TGCGCCAGCAGTGCCAGGGGGCAGGACACTGAAGCTTTCTTT.

This clonotype was detected many times. CDR3: CASSERASGDEKLFF. The CDR3 DNA reads TGCGCCAGCAGCGAAAGGGCGTCGGGAGATGAAAAACTGTTTTTT. The chain has TRBV5-1 and TRBJ1-4, with no clear D. The germline gives CDR1 SGHRS, CDR2 YFSETQ. The CDR3 covers 15 residues. Deletions cut 4 bases from V and 6 bases from J, with 16 bases between. Full variable domain (rest looked up from reference TRBV5-1 and TRBJ1-4): KAGVTQTPRYLIKTRGQQVTLSCSPISGHRSVSWYQQTPGQGLQFLFEYFSETQRNKGNFPGRFSGRQFSNSRSEMNVSTLELGDSALYLCASSERASGDEKLFFGSGTQLSVL.

The DNA for the CDR3 is TGTGCCACCAGCAGAGACGGGACCCGTCGGAGCTACACCTTC. It codes for CATSRDGTRRSYTF. The gene calls are TRBV15 and TRBJ1-2; a weak D match, TRBD1 (5 bases). Germline V lookup: CDR1 LNHNV, CDR2 YYDKDF (reference sequence). V dropped 0 bases and J dropped 9 bases, with 14 bases sitting between them. This CDR3 is 14 amino acids long.

This clonotype came up many times. This chain connects TRBV12-3 or TRBV12-4 to TRBJ1-1; 7 bases fit TRBD1. This CDR3 has 13 amino acids. V lost 10 bases and J lost 1; bases outside the gene matches: 6. In DNA, the CDR3 is TGTGCCACCCTCCGGGACAGGAACACTGAAGCTTTCTTT. Its protein is CATLRDRNTEAFF.